The 21 T cell receptor beta chains in this list originate from one sample, sequenced in a study of blood T cell repertoires in COVID-19. TCRdb's copy holds only in-frame clones and misses some; the assay was immunoSEQ multiplex PCR. The sample lists around 120,000 clones; 75% to 90% were seen once. The specimen was peripheral blood. These receptors were taken from a woman aged 80 or over with acute or convalescent COVID-19.

CDR3 sequence: CASSLGGRYNEQFF. The CDR3 region has the DNA TGTGCCAGCAGCCTCGGGGGACGTTACAATGAGCAGTTCTTC. The rearrangement joins TRBV6-5 to TRBJ2-1; perhaps TRBD2 as D (6 bases). The CDR3 has 14 amino acids. V lost 6 bases and J 4 bases, leaving 13 bases between the germline ends. Per germline, CDR1 MNHEY and CDR2 SVGAGI.

The gene calls are TRBV6-5 and TRBJ1-2; 9 nucleotides match TRBD1. CDR1 and CDR2 from the germline V gene are MNHEY and SVGAGI. This CDR3 comprises 13 residues. V was pared by 8 bases and J by 4 bases, with 5 bases of the junction left unmatched. The CDR3 bases are TGTGCCAGCGACAGGGGGTATACCTATGGCTACACCTTC. As protein: CASDRGYTYGYTF.

This clone was seen once. The chain is built from TRBV5-1 and TRBJ2-3; 13 bases agree with TRBD2. J gave up 6 bases and V 4 bases, and 11 bases lay outside the gene matches. Germline V lookup: CDR1 SGHRS, CDR2 YFSETQ. The CDR3 has 17 residues. The CDR3 bases are TGCGCCAGCAGCCTAGGGACTAGCGGGGCCACCGGGGATACGCAGTATTTT. It translates to CASSLGTSGATGDTQYF. The full variable domain, with the rest looked up from reference TRBV5-1 and TRBJ2-3, is KAGVTQTPRYLIKTRGQQVTLSCSPISGHRSVSWYQQTPGQGLQFLFEYFSETQRNKGNFPGRFSGRQFSNSRSEMNVSTLELGDSALYLCASSLGTSGATGDTQYFGPGTRLTVL.

The CDR3: CASSLVMGQGASAGELFF. CDR3 DNA sequence: TGTGCCAGCAGCTTAGTGATGGGGCAGGGGGCATCGGCCGGGGAGCTGTTTTTT. This rearrangement joins TRBV11-2 to TRBJ2-2; TRBD1 aligns across 8 bases. V gave up 1 base and J gave up 6 bases; unmatched junction bases: 13. Germline V gene sequence: CDR1 SGHAT, CDR2 FQNNGV. This CDR3 comprises 18 residues.

The rearrangement joins TRBV28 to TRBJ1-3; D may be TRBD1 (6 bases). The ends were cut back, 5 bases at V and 3 bases at J, with 11 bases in the middle. Germline V gene lookup returns CDR1 MDHEN and CDR2 SYDVKM. This CDR3 has 14 amino acids. The CDR3 DNA reads TGTGCCAGCAGTATAGGGGGTTTTGGAAACACCATATATTTT. Its protein is CASSIGGFGNTIYF.

CDR3 region: CASSFGTGGFDEQYF. The CDR3 nucleotides read TGTGCCAGCAGCTTCGGGACAGGGGGTTTCGACGAGCAGTACTTC. The rearrangement uses TRBV7-9 and TRBJ2-7; TRBD1 agrees at 11 bases. Germline CDR1 reads SEHNR; CDR2 reads FQNEAQ (reference sequence). Unmatched junction bases numbered 6, after V lost 3 bases and J lost 5 bases. This CDR3 spans 15 amino acids.

The chain links TRBV6-6 to TRBJ1-2; D might be TRBD1 (6 bases). The germline V gene has CDR1 MNHNY and CDR2 SVGAGI (reference sequence). V was shortened by 4 bases and J by 5 bases, with 8 bases between the two germline ends. This CDR3 has 12 residues. CDR3 protein: CASSLDRYGYTF. CDR3 sequence (DNA): TGTGCCAGCAGTTTGGACAGATATGGCTACACCTTC.

V is TRBV19 and J is TRBJ1-2; D perhaps matches TRBD1 (6 bases). Germline loops: CDR1 LNHDA, CDR2 SQIVND (reference sequence). V was cut by 7 bases and J by 7 bases, with 13 bases left in between. The CDR3 is 12 residues long. The CDR3 DNA is TGTGCCAGTATGACAGGTTCGTCTGGCTACACCTTC. Its protein product is CASMTGSSGYTF.

The V call is TRBV5-8, the J call TRBJ1-1; tentative D call: TRBD1 (6 bases). The V gene's germline CDR1 is SGHTS and CDR2 YDEGEE. This CDR3 has 16 amino acids. V was cut by 0 bases and J by 0 bases, with 12 bases left in between. The CDR3 here is CASSLDGQRMNTEAFF. CDR3 sequence (DNA): TGTGCCAGCAGCTTGGACGGACAGAGAATGAACACTGAAGCTTTCTTT.

CDR3 sequence reads: CASSLGFAAYNEQFF. In nucleotides, the CDR3 is TGTGCCAGCAGCTTAGGGTTTGCAGCCTACAATGAGCAGTTCTTC. The chain has TRBV7-2 and TRBJ2-1, with unresolved D. Trimming took 1 base from V and 2 from J, leaving 9 bases between them. The germline V gene encodes CDR1 SGHTA and CDR2 FQGNSA. The CDR3 length is 15 residues.

The gene calls are TRBV28 and TRBJ1-1; D possibly corresponds to TRBD1 (5 bases). The CDR3 loop spans 13 amino acids. The V end was cut by 9 bases, the J end by 7 bases, with 18 bases between. CDR1 and CDR2 (germline): MDHEN, SYDVKM. The CDR3 protein is CASSWGGGLEAFF. CDR3 DNA: TGTGCCAGTTCCTGGGGGGGAGGCCTTGAAGCTTTCTTT.

This clone was detected a few times. The chain joins TRBV9 to TRBJ2-3, with a possible D match to TRBD2 (5 bases). Trimming took off 4 bases at V and 6 bases at J, with 18 bases between the two ends. The CDR3 covers 15 residues. The germline V gene has CDR1 SGDLS and CDR2 YYNGEE. CDR3 region: CASSPLAGSWDTQYF. The CDR3 DNA follows: TGTGCCAGCAGCCCACTCGCGGGTTCCTGGGATACGCAGTATTTT.

The V and J genes are TRBV7-2 and TRBJ1-2; no reliable D call. The CDR3 contains 14 residues. V lost 0 bases to trimming and J lost 2 bases, with 7 bases between them. Germline CDR1 reads SGHTA; CDR2 reads FQGNSA. The CDR3 loop reads CASSLAVGNYGYTF. The CDR3 nucleotides are TGTGCCAGCAGCTTAGCTGTGGGCAACTATGGCTACACCTTC.

This chain uses TRBV2 with TRBJ1-4; TRBD1 is a possible D gene (6 bases). Germline lookup yields CDR1 SNHLY and CDR2 FYNNEI. Trimming shortened V by 7 bases and J by 3 bases, and 15 bases separated the two germline ends. This CDR3 region has 15 residues. The CDR3 DNA reads TGTGCCAGCACTGGATTACAGGGATCTAATGAAAAACTGTTTTTT. Its protein is CASTGLQGSNEKLFF.

This chain uses TRBV5-4 with TRBJ2-2; perhaps TRBD2 as D (6 bases). The CDR3 totals 14 residues. Germline V gene data show CDR1 as SGHNT and CDR2 as YYREEE (reference sequence). The V end was cut by 2 bases, the J end by 7 bases, with 12 bases between. CDR3 residues: CASSFGGIVGELFF. Written as DNA, the CDR3 is TGTGCCAGCAGCTTCGGAGGGATCGTCGGGGAGCTGTTTTTT.

The V gene is TRBV9, the J gene TRBJ2-5; D not resolved. Trimming pared 1 base from V and 1 base from J, leaving 14 bases between. CDR1 and CDR2 (germline): SGDLS, YYNGEE. This CDR3 contains 16 residues. CDR3 bases: TGTGCCAGCAGCGTATCCCCAGTTTTTGGCCAAGAGACCCAGTACTTC. As protein: CASSVSPVFGQETQYF. Filled out from reference TRBV9 and TRBJ2-5, the complete variable domain reads DSGVTQTPKHLITATGQRVTLRCSPRSGDLSVYWYQQSLDQGLQFLIQYYNGEERAKGNILERFSAQQFPDLHSELNLSSLELGDSALYFCASSVSPVFGQETQYFGPGTRLLVL.

This chain connects TRBV3-1 (or the pseudogene TRBV3-2) to TRBJ2-7, with TRBD1 matching 7 bases. V lost 4 bases and J lost 3; bases outside the gene matches: 9. The CDR3 is 15 residues long. Germline CDR1 LGHDT, CDR2 YNNKEL (reference sequence). The chain's CDR3 is CASSLPAGGVYEQYF. In DNA, the CDR3 is TGTGCCAGCAGCCTCCCGGCAGGGGGTGTCTACGAGCAGTACTTC.

V and J are TRBV6-5 and TRBJ1-3; D is unresolved. The ends were cut back, 6 bases at V and 0 bases at J, with 9 bases in the middle. This CDR3 contains 14 residues. Germline assignment: CDR1 MNHEY and CDR2 SVGAGI. CDR3 DNA: TGTGCCAGCAGACCCGACACCTCTGGAAACACCATATATTTT. Translation gives CASRPDTSGNTIYF.

This clone was found once. This rearrangement joins TRBV7-9 to TRBJ1-2; no firm D call. The CDR3 extends over 14 amino acids. Germline assignment: CDR1 SEHNR and CDR2 FQNEAQ (reference sequence). Trimming pared 5 bases from V and 7 bases from J, leaving 17 bases between. The DNA for the CDR3 is TGTGCCAGCAGCATTACTCCGGTGAGCCCTGGCTACACCTTC. Translated, it gives CASSITPVSPGYTF.

The CDR3 sequence: CASSSSGSPGVYEQYF. The CDR3 nucleotides read TGTGCCAGCAGCTCCTCAGGGTCCCCTGGGGTCTACGAGCAGTACTTC. The rearrangement joins TRBV7-8 to TRBJ2-7, with a possible D match to TRBD1 (5 bases). V dropped 4 bases and J dropped 3 bases, with 19 bases sitting between them. This CDR3 region has 16 residues. Germline CDR1 and CDR2: SGHVS and FQNEAQ.

This chain links TRBV27 with TRBJ2-7, with D possibly being TRBD1 (6 bases). The V end was cut by 4 bases, the J end by 3 bases, with 13 bases between. Per the germline V gene, CDR1 is MNHEY and CDR2 is SMNVEV (reference sequence). The CDR3 sequence is 14 residues long. CDR3 coding DNA: TGTGCCAGCAGTTCCTCGGGCAGGGGCTACGAGCAGTACTTC. This gives the protein CASSSSGRGYEQYF.